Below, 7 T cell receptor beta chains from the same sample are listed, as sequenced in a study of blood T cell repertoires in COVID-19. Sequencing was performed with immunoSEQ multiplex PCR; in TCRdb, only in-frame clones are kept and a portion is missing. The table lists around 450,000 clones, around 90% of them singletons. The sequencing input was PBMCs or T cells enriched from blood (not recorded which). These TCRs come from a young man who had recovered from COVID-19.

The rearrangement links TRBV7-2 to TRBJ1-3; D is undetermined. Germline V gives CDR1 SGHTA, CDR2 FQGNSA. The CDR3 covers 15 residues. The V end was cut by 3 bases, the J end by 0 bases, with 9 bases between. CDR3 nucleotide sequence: TGTGCCAGCAGCTTGATAAGTAGCTCTGGAAACACCATATATTTT. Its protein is CASSLISSSGNTIYF.

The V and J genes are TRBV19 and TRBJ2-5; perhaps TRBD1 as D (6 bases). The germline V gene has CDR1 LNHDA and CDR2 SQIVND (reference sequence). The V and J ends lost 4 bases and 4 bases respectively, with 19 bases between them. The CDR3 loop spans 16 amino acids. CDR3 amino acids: CASSTSSWGLGETQYF. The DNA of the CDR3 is TGTGCCAGTAGTACGTCGTCGTGGGGGCTAGGAGAGACCCAGTACTTC.

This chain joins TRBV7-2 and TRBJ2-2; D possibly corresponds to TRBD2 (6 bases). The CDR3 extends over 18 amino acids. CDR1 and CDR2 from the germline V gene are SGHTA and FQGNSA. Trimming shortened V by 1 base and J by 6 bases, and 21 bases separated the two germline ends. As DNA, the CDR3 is TGTGCCAGCAGCTTAGTGGGAGCCTTCCAGGGAGGAGCCGGGGAGCTGTTTTTT. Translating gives CASSLVGAFQGGAGELFF.

As DNA, the CDR3 is TGTGCCAGCAGCAGGATACAGGGCACTGAAGCTTTCTTT. This translates into CASSRIQGTEAFF. The V call is TRBV7-8, the J call TRBJ1-1; possibly TRBD1 for D (6 bases). Trimming shortened V by 5 bases and J by 4 bases, and 11 bases separated the two germline ends. The CDR3 has 13 amino acids. The germline CDR1 and CDR2 sequences are SGHVS and FQNEAQ.

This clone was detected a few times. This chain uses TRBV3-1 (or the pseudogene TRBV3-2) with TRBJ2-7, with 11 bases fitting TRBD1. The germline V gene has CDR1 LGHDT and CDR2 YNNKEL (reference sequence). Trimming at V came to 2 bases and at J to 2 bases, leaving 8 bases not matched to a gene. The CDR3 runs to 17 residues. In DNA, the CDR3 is TGTGCCAGCAGCCAACTCTCCGGGACAGGGGGGACCTACGAGCAGTACTTC. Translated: CASSQLSGTGGTYEQYF.

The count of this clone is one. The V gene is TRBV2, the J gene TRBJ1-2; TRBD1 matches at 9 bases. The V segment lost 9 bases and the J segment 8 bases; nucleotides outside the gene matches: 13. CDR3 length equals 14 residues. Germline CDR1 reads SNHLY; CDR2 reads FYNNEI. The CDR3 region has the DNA TGTGCCAGTTTGGGACAGGGAGGCGGGAAGGGCTACACCTTC. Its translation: CASLGQGGGKGYTF.

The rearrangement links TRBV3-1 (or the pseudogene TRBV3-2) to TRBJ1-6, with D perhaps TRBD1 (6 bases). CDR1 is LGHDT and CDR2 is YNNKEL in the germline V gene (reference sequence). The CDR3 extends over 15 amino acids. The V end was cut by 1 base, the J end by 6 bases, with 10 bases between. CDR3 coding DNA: TGTGCCAGCAGCCAAGGGTCAGGGGTTAATTCACCCCTCCACTTT. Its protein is CASSQGSGVNSPLHF.